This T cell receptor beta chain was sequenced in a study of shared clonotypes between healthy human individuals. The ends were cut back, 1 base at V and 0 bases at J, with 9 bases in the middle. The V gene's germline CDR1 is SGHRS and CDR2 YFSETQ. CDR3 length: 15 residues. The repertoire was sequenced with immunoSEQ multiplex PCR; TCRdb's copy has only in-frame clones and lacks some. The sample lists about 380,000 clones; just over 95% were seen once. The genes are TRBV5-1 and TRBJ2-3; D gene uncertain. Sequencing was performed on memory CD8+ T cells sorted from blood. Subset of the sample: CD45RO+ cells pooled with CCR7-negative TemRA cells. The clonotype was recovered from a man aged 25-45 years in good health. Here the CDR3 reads CASSLRIPSTDTQYF. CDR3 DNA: TGCGCCAGCAGCTTGCGGATACCTAGCACAGATACGCAGTATTTT.